These 31 T cell receptor beta chains were sequenced from one sample in a study of blood T cell repertoires in COVID-19. Sequenced by immunoSEQ multiplex PCR; TCRdb stores in-frame clones only, minus some. The data show approximately 150,000 clones, around 80% seen once. The sequencing sample was made of PBMCs or T cells enriched from blood (not recorded which). Receptor source: a middle-aged man who had recovered from COVID-19.

In its sample, this clone was seen a few times. This rearrangement joins TRBV11-2 to TRBJ1-2; tentatively, D is TRBD1 (6 bases). The CDR3 is 15 amino acids. Between the trimmed V and J ends, which lost 1 base and 3 bases, there was a span of 12 bases. Germline V gene sequence: CDR1 SGHAT, CDR2 FQNNGV. The DNA of the CDR3 is TGTGCCAGCAGCTTAGGGGCAGGGGAGTACTATGGCTACACCTTC. Its translation: CASSLGAGEYYGYTF.

CDR3 sequence reads: CASSLRDRNEQYF. CDR3 nucleotides: TGTGCCAGTAGTCTTCGGGACAGGAACGAGCAGTACTTC. The rearrangement links TRBV19 to TRBJ2-7, with 8 positions matching TRBD1. Germline CDR1 LNHDA, CDR2 SQIVND (reference sequence). This CDR3 spans 13 amino acids. The ends lost 5 bases at V and 5 bases at J; junction bases unmatched: 5.

The genes are TRBV5-1 and TRBJ2-1; tentative D call: TRBD2 (5 bases). CDR1 is SGHRS, CDR2 YFSETQ, per germline. Trimming stripped 2 bases from V and 5 bases from J, with 14 bases between. CDR3 length equals 15 residues. The CDR3 DNA sequence: TGCGCCAGCAGCTTTCTGGGAGCCAACAACAATGAGCAGTTCTTC. Translated: CASSFLGANNNEQFF.

The genes are TRBV5-1 and TRBJ1-4; D gene unclear. The CDR3 runs to 11 residues. Germline V lookup: CDR1 SGHRS, CDR2 YFSETQ. V was shortened by 4 bases and J by 6 bases, with 4 bases between the two germline ends. The CDR3 here is CASSADEKLFF. Written as DNA, the CDR3 is TGCGCCAGCAGCGCAGATGAAAAACTGTTTTTT.

In DNA, the CDR3 is TGCGCCAGCAGCGATTGGGGACTAGTTGCCAATGAGCAGTTCTTC. It encodes CASSDWGLVANEQFF. The V and J genes are TRBV5-1 and TRBJ2-1; 8 bases align to TRBD2. Germline lookup yields CDR1 SGHRS and CDR2 YFSETQ. The CDR3 spans 15 residues. V was pared by 4 bases and J by 6 bases, with 9 bases of the junction left unmatched.

The CDR3 DNA follows: TGTGCCAGCAGCCAAGATAATGTGGGGGGGCGGGATACGCAGTATTTT. This codes for CASSQDNVGGRDTQYF. This chain joins TRBV4-2 and TRBJ2-3, with a tentative D call TRBD2 (7 bases). This CDR3 region has 16 residues. Germline V gene lookup returns CDR1 LGHNA and CDR2 YNFKEQ. V was cut by 0 bases and J by 6 bases, with 16 bases left in between.

The V gene is TRBV23-1, the J gene TRBJ1-5; 7 nucleotides align to TRBD1. TRBV23-1 has ORF status, its function being uncertain. The CDR3 has 18 residues. Trimming cost V 1 base and J 0 bases; bases outside gene matches: 9. The CDR3 DNA is TGCGCCAGCAGTCAATTGTCGGGACAGACCTATAGCAATCAGCCCCAGCATTTT. It is translated as CASSQLSGQTYSNQPQHF.

The V and J genes are TRBV18 and TRBJ1-4; a weak D match, TRBD1 (6 bases). V shed 6 bases and J shed 5 bases, with 19 bases lying between them. From germline, CDR1 is KGHSH and CDR2 LQKENI. The CDR3 sequence is 16 residues long. The CDR3 protein is CASSLGQISNNEKLFF. The CDR3 DNA sequence: TGTGCCAGCTCTCTAGGACAGATCTCGAACAATGAAAAACTGTTTTTT.

This clone was picked up one time. In DNA form, the CDR3 reads TGTGCCAGCAGCCAAACAGGTCCCAGTTCACCCCTCCACTTT. Its translation: CASSQTGPSSPLHF. The chain employs TRBV6-6 and TRBJ1-6; tentative D call: TRBD1 (5 bases). Trimming cost V 6 bases and J 9 bases, with 15 bases left between them. This CDR3 spans 14 amino acids. Germline V gene sequence: CDR1 MNHNY, CDR2 SVGAGI (reference sequence).

This sequence joins TRBV7-9 and TRBJ1-2; D unresolved. With 2 bases removed from V and 8 bases from J, the gap between germline ends came to 12 bases. The germline V gene encodes CDR1 SEHNR and CDR2 FQNEAQ (reference sequence). The CDR3 has 13 residues. The chain's CDR3 is CASSLMAGRGYTF. The DNA for the CDR3 is TGTGCCAGCAGCTTAATGGCAGGCCGGGGCTACACCTTC.

This clone has a handful of counts. The chain has TRBV2 and TRBJ1-3; 7 bases map to TRBD1. CDR3 length: 16 amino acids. The germline V gene has CDR1 SNHLY and CDR2 FYNNEI. Losses at the gene ends were 6 bases for V and 4 bases for J; bases not matched to a gene: 12. This chain's CDR3 is CASRPYRGEGGNTIYF. CDR3 DNA: TGTGCCAGCAGACCCTACAGGGGAGAGGGAGGAAACACCATATATTTT.

This chain uses TRBV10-3 with TRBJ1-2; D uncertain. Germline V lookup: CDR1 ENHRY, CDR2 SYGVKD. V lost 2 bases and J lost 0, with 16 bases in between. The CDR3 sequence is 17 residues long. The CDR3 protein is CAISEMSSYSSNYGYTF. The CDR3 coding sequence is TGTGCCATCAGTGAGATGTCCTCGTACTCCTCTAACTATGGCTACACCTTC.

The chain has TRBV7-7 and TRBJ2-2, with 7 bases identical to TRBD1. With V trimmed by 4 bases and J by 4 bases, 12 bases remained unmatched. Germline assignment: CDR1 SSHAT and CDR2 FNYEAQ (reference sequence). The CDR3 totals 17 residues. This chain's CDR3 is CASSSNILTGATGELFF. CDR3 nucleotide sequence: TGTGCCAGCAGCTCCAACATATTAACAGGGGCCACCGGGGAGCTGTTTTTT.

In its sample, this clone was seen a few times. The chain links TRBV19 to TRBJ2-3; 13 bases align to TRBD2. The CDR3 consists of 17 residues. Trimming took 2 bases from V and 4 from J; bases not matched to a gene: 6. Per the germline V gene, CDR1 is LNHDA and CDR2 is SQIVND (reference sequence). The CDR3 sequence is CASSIKATSGGSDTQYF. The CDR3 DNA sequence: TGTGCCAGTAGTATAAAGGCGACTAGCGGGGGGTCAGATACGCAGTATTTT.

The V gene is TRBV9, the J gene TRBJ2-1; TRBD2 matches at 7 bases. The CDR3 extends over 17 amino acids. V shed 0 bases, J shed 4 bases, and the junction held 10 bases outside the gene matches. Germline CDR1 is SGDLS and CDR2 is YYNGEE. The CDR3 region is CASSVGHARGKYNEQFF. The DNA of the CDR3 is TGTGCCAGCAGCGTAGGGCACGCGCGGGGGAAATACAATGAGCAGTTCTTC.

V and J are TRBV9 and TRBJ1-1; 7 bases are shared with TRBD1. Trimming at V came to 2 bases and at J to 5 bases, leaving 12 bases not matched to a gene. CDR3 length equals 16 residues. Germline V CDR1 and CDR2: SGDLS, YYNGEE. For the CDR3, the DNA is TGTGCCAGCAGCGTTAGTGATTGGACAGGCGGTACTGAAGCTTTCTTT. This codes for CASSVSDWTGGTEAFF. The variable domain in full, completed from reference TRBV9 and TRBJ1-1, reads DSGVTQTPKHLITATGQRVTLRCSPRSGDLSVYWYQQSLDQGLQFLIQYYNGEERAKGNILERFSAQQFPDLHSELNLSSLELGDSALYFCASSVSDWTGGTEAFFGQGTRLTVV.

The J gene is TRBJ1-2, the V gene TRBV5-1; weak D call: TRBD1 (5 bases). V dropped 3 bases and J dropped 0 bases, with 12 bases sitting between them. Germline V lookup: CDR1 SGHRS, CDR2 YFSETQ. The CDR3 length is 15 residues. The CDR3 here is CASSSGTSANYGYTF. The CDR3, as DNA: TGCGCCAGCAGCTCGGGGACTTCAGCTAACTATGGCTACACCTTC.

This sequence joins TRBV19 and TRBJ1-1; D is uncertain. CDR1 is LNHDA, CDR2 SQIVND, per germline (reference sequence). V gave up 5 bases and J gave up 6 bases, with 13 bases separating them. The CDR3 covers 13 residues. CDR3 region: CASSVTSLAEAFF. CDR3 bases: TGTGCCAGTAGTGTAACTTCCCTCGCTGAAGCTTTCTTT.

This clone came up a few times. V gene TRBV10-1 combines with J gene TRBJ1-1; tentative D call: TRBD1 (5 bases). CDR3 size: 12 residues. CDR1 and CDR2 from the germline V gene are WNHNN and SYGVQD (reference sequence). Trimming cost V 3 bases and J 8 bases, with 10 bases left between them. In DNA, the CDR3 is TGCGCCAGCAGTGACCTTCGACAGGAAGCTTTCTTT. It codes for CASSDLRQEAFF.

This chain joins TRBV9 and TRBJ1-4; D may be TRBD1 (6 bases). Germline CDR1 reads SGDLS; CDR2 reads YYNGEE. This CDR3 is 15 amino acids long. Trimming stripped 4 bases from V and 6 bases from J, with 16 bases between. In DNA form, the CDR3 reads TGTGCCAGCAGCCCGGCTACAGGGAGGGATGAAAAACTGTTTTTT. Translated: CASSPATGRDEKLFF.

The chain uses TRBV7-9 and TRBJ1-4; TRBD1 matches at 10 bases. Trimming took 5 bases from V and 7 from J; bases not matched to a gene: 4. This CDR3 region has 14 residues. Looked up from germline, CDR1 is SEHNR and CDR2 is FQNEAQ (reference sequence). DNA for the CDR3: TGTGCCAGCAGCCTGGGACAGGGGTTTGAAAAACTGTTTTTT. Protein product: CASSLGQGFEKLFF.

This clone was seen once. V gene TRBV5-6 combines with J gene TRBJ1-3; D unresolved. The CDR3 is made up of 15 amino acids. Trimming took 1 base from V and 0 from J, leaving 8 bases between them. Germline CDR1 SGHDT, CDR2 YYEEEE. CDR3 bases: TGTGCCAGCAGCTTGTCAGGCCGCTCTGGAAACACCATATATTTT. The encoded protein is CASSLSGRSGNTIYF.

The V and J genes are TRBV5-1 and TRBJ2-7, with a tentative D call TRBD1 (6 bases). The germline V and J ends were trimmed by 1 base and 4 bases, with 9 bases remaining between them. The CDR3 is 13 amino acids. The germline CDR1 and CDR2 sequences are SGHRS and YFSETQ. The CDR3 nucleotides read TGCGCCAGCAGCTTGTGGGGGACATACGAGCAGTACGTC. The encoded protein is CASSLWGTYEQYV.

This chain links TRBV5-1 with TRBJ2-3; 13 positions match TRBD2. The ends lost 3 bases at V and 0 bases at J; junction bases unmatched: 4. This CDR3 comprises 17 residues. The germline gives CDR1 SGHRS, CDR2 YFSETQ. CDR3 loop: CASSWEGLAGSTDTQYF. In DNA form, the CDR3 reads TGCGCCAGCAGCTGGGAGGGACTAGCGGGGAGCACAGATACGCAGTATTTT.

The chain carries TRBV3-1 (or the pseudogene TRBV3-2) and TRBJ2-2; a weak D match, TRBD2 (6 bases). The CDR3 contains 16 residues. Germline-derived CDR1 and CDR2 are LGHDT and YNNKEL (reference sequence). V was shortened by 0 bases and J by 6 bases, with 14 bases between the two germline ends. CDR3 sequence: CASSQDRGVRSGELFF. The CDR3 DNA reads TGTGCCAGCAGCCAAGATCGCGGGGTACGGTCCGGGGAGCTGTTTTTT.

This sequence joins TRBV15 and TRBJ1-5, with 8 bases that match TRBD1. The trim removed 4 bases at V and 2 bases at J, leaving 13 bases unmatched. Germline CDR1 and CDR2: LNHNV and YYDKDF (reference sequence). This CDR3 comprises 18 residues. DNA of the CDR3: TGTGCCACCAGCACTAAAGCGGACAGGGCGGGGGGCAATCAGCCCCAGCATTTT. Encoded protein: CATSTKADRAGGNQPQHF.

V is TRBV6-2 or TRBV6-3 and J is TRBJ2-7; D unresolved. The V end lost 3 bases, the J end lost 9 bases, and 6 bases lay between the germline ends. Germline CDR1 MNHEY, CDR2 SVGEGT. This CDR3 region has 10 residues. The CDR3 reads CASSYLRQYF. In DNA form, the CDR3 reads TGTGCCAGCAGTTATCTCCGGCAGTACTTC.

The V gene is TRBV10-3, the J gene TRBJ2-1; D call uncertain. The CDR3 is made up of 12 amino acids. Trimming left V 4 bases short and J 14 bases short, with 15 bases between. In germline, CDR1 is ENHRY, CDR2 SYGVKD. As DNA, the CDR3 is TGTGCCATCAGTGGTAGCACCGATCTCGAGTTCTTC. Translating gives CAISGSTDLEFF.

This sequence joins TRBV2 and TRBJ2-5; D not resolved. Per the germline V gene, CDR1 is SNHLY and CDR2 is FYNNEI. Trimming removed 7 bases from V and 1 base from J, with 10 bases in between. The CDR3 runs 13 residues. Here the CDR3 reads CASISGPQETQYF. The CDR3 nucleotides read TGTGCCAGCATCTCGGGTCCCCAAGAGACCCAGTACTTC.

The chain is built from TRBV21-1 and TRBJ1-1; the table's D call TRBD1 went unverified against the DNA. TRBV21-1 is a pseudogene locus. CDR3 size: 15 residues. The CDR3 reads CASSKQQGMNTEAFF. The CDR3 DNA reads TGTGCCAGCAGCAAACAACAGGGGATGAACACTGAAGCTTTCTTT.

CDR3 loop: CASSQGGGGGLQYV. DNA for the CDR3: TGCGCCAGCAGCCAAGGGGGCGGGGGGGGGCTACAGTACGTC. This chain joins TRBV4-1 and TRBJ2-7, with 9 bases identical to TRBD2. V dropped 1 base and J dropped 10; count of bases not matched to a gene: 8. Germline V gene data show CDR1 as MGHRA and CDR2 as YSYEKL. The CDR3 sequence is 14 residues long.